This is a list of T cell receptor beta chains from one sample in a study of T cell repertoires in cytomegalovirus infection. One entry per CDR3 protein results from TCRdb running MiXCR on the reads. This table holds hundreds of thousands of distinct CDR3 sequences, approximately 34% found once. Sequenced input: PBMCs. These receptors all come from a human donor in good health (CMV status not recorded). Some clones in this sample may be carry-over from other donors' samples. The CDR3 runs from the conserved cysteine through the conserved F or W. A D gene is named only where the DNA matches it firmly. For some rows the clone size is stated as once, few or many, or as a class when expanded; others skip it.

CDR3 DNA,CDR3 protein,D gene,clone size,J gene,V gene
TGTGCCAGCAGCCTCCGGGGGAATACGCAGTATTTT,CASSLRGNTQYF,-,-,TRBJ2-3,TRBV6-1
TGTGCCAGCAGCTTAGACGGAAGGGCTAGGAATGAGCAGTTCTTC,CASSLDGRARNEQFF,-,-,TRBJ2-1,TRBV11-2
TGTGCCAGCAGTTTCGAATGGGGGGCGTATGGCTACACCTTC,CASSFEWGAYGYTF,-,-,TRBJ1-2,TRBV28
TGTGCCAGCAGTTATACGGGAACCCACGAGCAGTACTTC,CASSYTGTHEQYF,-,-,TRBJ2-7,TRBV6-1
TGTGCCAGCAGCACGGACAGGGAATATAATTCACCCCTCCACTTT,CASSTDREYNSPLHF,TRBD1,-,TRBJ1-6,TRBV2
TGCAGTGCTTTTAGCGGGGGCCATTACAATGAGCAGTTCTTC,CSAFSGGHYNEQFF,TRBD2,few,TRBJ2-1,TRBV20-1
TGTGCCAGCAGCTCCGGGCCGCTTGGGAATTCACCCCTCCACTTT,CASSSGPLGNSPLHF,-,many,TRBJ1-6,TRBV7-2
TGTGCCAGCAGCTTAGAGACAGGAGATTACAATGAGCAGTTCTTC,CASSLETGDYNEQFF,-,many,TRBJ2-1,TRBV7-6
TGTGCCAGCAGCTTGGACAGGTCATGGGAGCAGTACTTC,CASSLDRSWEQYF,TRBD1,-,TRBJ2-7,TRBV7-2
TGTGCCAGCAGGGTGGGCCAGAGAGGCTATGGCTACACCTTC,CASRVGQRGYGYTF,-,few,TRBJ1-2,TRBV13
TGTGCCAGCAGTCCCGATGGCCACGAGCAGTACTTC,CASSPDGHEQYF,-,-,TRBJ2-7,TRBV28
TGTGCCAGCAGTTACGGGGACAGGGTGAACACTGAAGCTTTCTTT,CASSYGDRVNTEAFF,TRBD1,few,TRBJ1-1,TRBV6-8
TGCAGTGCTCCGAATCAACTGGAAGTGAGCACCGGGGAGCTGTTTTTT,CSAPNQLEVSTGELFF,-,once,TRBJ2-2,TRBV20-1
TGCAGTGCTAGAGTGGGGAACTATGGCTACACCTTC,CSARVGNYGYTF,-,few,TRBJ1-2,TRBV20-1
TGCAGTGCCAGAAAGCTGGGGACAGGGAACACCGGGGAGCTGTTTTTT,CSARKLGTGNTGELFF,TRBD1,few,TRBJ2-2,TRBV20-1
TGTGCCAGCAGCTTCACCCAACCGGGGCTCTCCTACGAGCAGTACTTC,CASSFTQPGLSYEQYF,-,many,TRBJ2-7,TRBV7-9
TGTGCCAGCAGTGAAACAGGATTCATGAACACTGAAGCTTTCTTT,CASSETGFMNTEAFF,-,-,TRBJ1-1,TRBV6-1
TGCGCCAGCTCCGGGGGTCCTAGCGGGGCCCAAGAGACCCAGTACTTC,CASSGGPSGAQETQYF,TRBD2,-,TRBJ2-5,TRBV10-1
TGTGCCAGCAGTTACTCAAGACAGGGGGCACTGTTTTTT,CASSYSRQGALFF,TRBD1,few,TRBJ2-2,TRBV6-8
TGTGCCAGCAGCCTGGGACAGGGGAGGAACACCGGGGAGCTGTTTTTT,CASSLGQGRNTGELFF,TRBD1,few,TRBJ2-2,TRBV14
TGCAGTGCCCTTTCCGGGACAGCACTCTTATACGAGCAGTACTTC,CSALSGTALLYEQYF,TRBD1,-,TRBJ2-7,TRBV20-1
TGTGCCAGTATTTTTCTAGGGGTTGGAGCCAAAAACATTCAGTACTTC,CASIFLGVGAKNIQYF,-,once,TRBJ2-4,TRBV19
TGTGCCAGCAGTTCGGGCAGGGGGCTCTCTGAAGCTTTCTTT,CASSSGRGLSEAFF,TRBD1,once,TRBJ1-1,TRBV12-3/TRBV12-4
TGTGCCAGTAGTCCCCGTTTGGGCCCCACAGATACGCAGTATTTT,CASSPRLGPTDTQYF,-,-,TRBJ2-3,TRBV19
TGTGCCACCAGTGACGCGGGGGCAGGGGGGCAGCCCCAGCATTTT,CATSDAGAGGQPQHF,TRBD1,-,TRBJ1-5,TRBV24-1
TGTGCCAGCAGCTTCTTACGAAGCAGGTTCCGCACCCCAAATAGGATTCATCAGCCCCAGCATTTT,CASSFLRSRFRTPNRIHQPQHF,-,-,TRBJ1-5,TRBV7-9
TGTGCCAGCAGCTTAGGGAACCACGAGAAGTACTTC,CASSLGNHEKYF,-,-,TRBJ2-7,TRBV7-6
TGTGCCAGCAGCCCGAGTTGGGGACTCACCTACGAGCAGTACTTC,CASSPSWGLTYEQYF,-,-,TRBJ2-7,TRBV4-2
TGTGCCAGCAGTGTGCCTACTAGCGGGGGCCGTGAAGAGACCCAGTACTTC,CASSVPTSGGREETQYF,TRBD2,many,TRBJ2-5,TRBV6-1
TGTGCCAGCAGCTCTTACGCGGCACAGAGACAAGAGACCCAGTACTTC,CASSSYAAQRQETQYF,-,-,TRBJ2-5,TRBV7-6
TGCAGTGCTAGATTGACAGGGAGTCGCGGAGCTTTCTTT,CSARLTGSRGAFF,TRBD1,-,TRBJ1-1,TRBV20-1
TGTGCCAGTAAGGGGAGAGGGGGCATAGACTATGGCTACACCTTC,CASKGRGGIDYGYTF,TRBD1,-,TRBJ1-2,TRBV19
TGTGCCAGCAGCTTAGTGAAGCAAGTACCTTATCAGCCCCAGCATTTT,CASSLVKQVPYQPQHF,-,-,TRBJ1-5,TRBV7-8
TGTGCCAGCAGCTTAGGATCACCGGGAGGCACAGATACGCAGTATTTC,CASSLGSPGGTDTQYF,TRBD2,-,TRBJ2-3,TRBV7-2
TGTGCCAGCAGCTTAATCTGGACGATACAAGGGCCAAACCTCTCTGGAAACAACATATATTTT,CASSLIWTIQGPNLSGNNIYF,-,-,TRBJ1-3,TRBV11-2
TGTGCCAGCAGTGATCAGGGCGGGTCCTACGAGCAGTACTTC,CASSDQGGSYEQYF,-,few,TRBJ2-7,TRBV2
TGTGCCAGCAGCCAAGATAGGTCCGGAGGGTATACGGAGGGCTACACCTTC,CASSQDRSGGYTEGYTF,-,-,TRBJ1-2,TRBV14
TGTGCCAGCAGCGCGGGGACAGCTAATAATTCACCCCTCCACTTT,CASSAGTANNSPLHF,TRBD1,many,TRBJ1-6,TRBV7-9
TGTGCCACCAGTACTCGAACTACAGATACGCAGTATTTT,CATSTRTTDTQYF,-,-,TRBJ2-3,TRBV15
TGTGCCAGCAGCTTAGAACGAACCTTAGATACGCAGTATTTT,CASSLERTLDTQYF,-,few,TRBJ2-3,TRBV11-2
TGTGCCAGCAGTGAAAGGGGACTAGCGGGAGAGGGCGATGAGCAGTTCTTC,CASSERGLAGEGDEQFF,TRBD2,-,TRBJ2-1,TRBV6-1
TGTGCCAGCAGCATTGGGACGGACCACTACGAGCAGTACTTC,CASSIGTDHYEQYF,-,few,TRBJ2-7,TRBV28
TGTGCCAGCAGCTACGGACTAGCGGGATCGGAGACCCAGTACTTC,CASSYGLAGSETQYF,TRBD2,-,TRBJ2-5,TRBV11-2
TGTGCCAGCAGCTTAGAATCTGGGGGCACTGAAGCTTTCTTT,CASSLESGGTEAFF,-,many,TRBJ1-1,TRBV7-2